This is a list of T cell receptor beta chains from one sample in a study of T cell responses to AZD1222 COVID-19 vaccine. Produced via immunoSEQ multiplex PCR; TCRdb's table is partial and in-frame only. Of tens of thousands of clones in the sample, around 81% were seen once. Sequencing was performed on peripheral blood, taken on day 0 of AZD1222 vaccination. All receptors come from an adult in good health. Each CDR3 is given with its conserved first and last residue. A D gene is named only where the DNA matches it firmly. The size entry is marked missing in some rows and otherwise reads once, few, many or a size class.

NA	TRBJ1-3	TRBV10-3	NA	CAISEFVGASGNTIYF	TGTGCCATCAGTGAGTTTGTGGGGGCCTCTGGAAACACCATATATTTT
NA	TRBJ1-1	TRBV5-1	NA	CASSLTRASTEAFF	TGCGCCAGCAGCTTGACAAGGGCATCCACTGAAGCTTTCTTT
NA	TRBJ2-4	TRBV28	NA	CASSSTRTKLAKNIQYF	TGTGCCAGCAGTTCCACAAGGACCAAACTAGCCAAAAACATTCAGTACTTC
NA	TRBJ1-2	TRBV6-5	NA	CASSRTGNGYTF	TGTGCCAGCAGCAGGACCGGGAATGGCTACACCTTC
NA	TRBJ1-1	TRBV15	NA	CATSRERAGTEAFF	TGTGCCACCAGCAGAGAGAGGGCGGGAACTGAAGCTTTCTTT
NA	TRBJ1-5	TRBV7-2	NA	CASSMAGRGNQPQHF	TGTGCCAGCAGCATGGCCGGGCGGGGCAATCAGCCCCAGCATTTT
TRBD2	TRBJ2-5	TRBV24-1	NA	CATSETTSGETQYF	TGTGCCACCAGTGAGACGACTAGCGGAGAGACCCAGTACTTC
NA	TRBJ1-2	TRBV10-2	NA	CASSEGSGNGYTF	TGCGCCAGCAGTGAGGGGTCAGGGAATGGCTACACCTTC
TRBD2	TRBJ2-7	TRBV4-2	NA	CASSQERGGFYEQYF	TGTGCCAGCAGCCAAGAACGGGGAGGGTTCTACGAGCAGTACTTC
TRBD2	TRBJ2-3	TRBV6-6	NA	CAVSNSGTTDTQYF	TGTGCCGTATCCAATAGCGGGACGACAGATACGCAGTATTTT
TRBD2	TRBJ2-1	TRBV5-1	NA	CASSFRSGRTSGGYNEQFF	TGCGCCAGCAGCTTTCGGTCGGGTAGGACTAGCGGGGGATACAATGAGCAGTTCTTC
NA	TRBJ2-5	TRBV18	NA	CASSPSAGKETQYF	TGTGCCAGCTCACCGTCGGCGGGGAAAGAGACCCAGTACTTC
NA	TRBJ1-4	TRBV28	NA	CASLGVIDEKLFF	TGTGCCAGCTTGGGTGTGATCGATGAAAAACTGTTTTTT
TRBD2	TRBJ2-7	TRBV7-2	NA	CASSFGGLAGHTF	TGTGCCAGCAGCTTCGGGGGACTAGCGGGGCATACCTTC
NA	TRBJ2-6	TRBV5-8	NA	CASSDTRALVSGANVLTF	TGTGCCAGCAGCGACACGAGGGCACTCGTCTCTGGGGCCAACGTCCTGACTTTC
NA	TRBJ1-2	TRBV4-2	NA	CASSPNQNYGYTF	TGTGCCAGCAGCCCGAATCAGAACTATGGCTACACCTTC
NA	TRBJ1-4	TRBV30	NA	CAWSGRGKLFF	TGTGCCTGGAGTGGACGGGGAAAACTGTTTTTT
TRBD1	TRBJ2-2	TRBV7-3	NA	CASSLSGTGSTGELFF	TGTGCCAGCAGCTTAAGTGGGACAGGGAGCACCGGGGAGCTGTTTTTT
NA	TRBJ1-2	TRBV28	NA	CASSSQLSGYTF	TGTGCCAGCAGCTCACAACTGTCTGGCTACACCTTC
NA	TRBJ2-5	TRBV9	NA	CASSVGGLLQETQYF	TGTGCCAGCAGCGTTGGGGGGCTCCTCCAAGAGACCCAGTACTTC
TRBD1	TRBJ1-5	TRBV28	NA	CASSRLTGTVNQPQHF	TGTGCCAGCAGTCGATTAACCGGGACAGTGAATCAGCCCCAGCATTTT
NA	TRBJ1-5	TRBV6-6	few	CASSPGDQPQHF	TGTGCCAGCAGCCCAGGGGATCAGCCCCAGCATTTT
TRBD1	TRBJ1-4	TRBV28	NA	CASSSQTGDDEKLFF	TGTGCCAGCAGTTCCCAAACAGGGGACGATGAAAAACTGTTTTTT
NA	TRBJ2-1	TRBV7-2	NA	CASSIQARSSYNEQFF	TGTGCCAGCAGCATCCAAGCTAGGAGCTCCTACAATGAGCAGTTCTTC
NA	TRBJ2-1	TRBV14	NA	CASTRSGNEQFF	TGTGCCAGCACAAGATCAGGGAATGAGCAGTTCTTC
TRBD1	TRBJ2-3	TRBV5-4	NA	CASSKDGFRDRGADTQYF	TGTGCCAGCAGTAAGGATGGGTTCCGGGACAGAGGTGCAGATACGCAGTATTTT
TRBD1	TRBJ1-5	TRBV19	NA	CASTPGGRQPQHF	TGTGCCAGTACCCCAGGGGGTCGACAGCCCCAGCATTTT
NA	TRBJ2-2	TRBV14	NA	CASSRTGSALSGELFF	TGTGCCAGCAGCCGTACGGGGAGTGCCCTTTCCGGGGAGCTGTTTTTT
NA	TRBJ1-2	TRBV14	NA	CASSRTRGSGYTF	TGTGCCAGCAGTCGAACGAGGGGTAGCGGCTACACCTTC
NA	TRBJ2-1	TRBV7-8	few	CASSSLGYSNEQFF	TGTGCCAGCAGCTCGCTGGGGTACTCCAATGAGCAGTTCTTC
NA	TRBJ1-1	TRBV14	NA	CASRPGGHTEAFF	TGTGCCAGCCGCCCCGGGGGACACACTGAAGCTTTCTTT
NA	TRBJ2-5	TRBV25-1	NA	CASSEGGRARETQYF	TGTGCCAGCAGTGAAGGTGGGAGAGCGCGGGAGACCCAGTACTTC
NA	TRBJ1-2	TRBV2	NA	CASRPTGNYGYTF	TGTGCCAGCAGGCCCACAGGGAACTATGGCTACACCTTC
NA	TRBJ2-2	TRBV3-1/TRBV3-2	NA	CASTAGVNTGELFF	TGTGCCAGCACCGCAGGGGTTAACACCGGGGAGCTGTTTTTT
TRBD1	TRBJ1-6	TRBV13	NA	CASSLSGGFNSPLHF	TGTGCCAGCAGCCTATCAGGGGGTTTTAATTCACCCCTCCACTTT
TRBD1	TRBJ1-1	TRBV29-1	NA	CSVGTGETEAFF	TGCAGCGTCGGGACAGGGGAGACTGAAGCTTTCTTT
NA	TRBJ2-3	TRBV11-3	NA	CASSPLADTQYF	TGTGCCAGCAGCCCTCTAGCAGATACGCAGTATTTT
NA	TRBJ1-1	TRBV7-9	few	CASSFGPYTEAFF	TGTGCCAGCAGCTTTGGGCCGTACACTGAAGCTTTCTTT
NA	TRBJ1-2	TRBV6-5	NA	CASSYAGDYGYTF	TGTGCCAGCAGTTACGCAGGGGACTATGGCTACACCTTC
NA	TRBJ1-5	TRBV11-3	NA	CASSLDRRYSNQPQHF	TGTGCCAGCAGCTTAGATCGGAGGTATAGCAATCAGCCCCAGCATTTT
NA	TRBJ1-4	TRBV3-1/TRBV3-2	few	CASSQDLVGDEKLFF	TGTGCCAGCAGCCAAGATCTGGTAGGGGATGAAAAACTGTTTTTT
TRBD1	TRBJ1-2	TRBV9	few	CASRMGQGAPSGGYTF	TGTGCCAGCAGAATGGGACAGGGGGCGCCGTCAGGTGGCTACACCTTC
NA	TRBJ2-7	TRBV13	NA	CASSPPYPFSYEQYF	TGTGCCAGCAGCCCCCCCTACCCGTTCTCCTACGAGCAGTACTTC
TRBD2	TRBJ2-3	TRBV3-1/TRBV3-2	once	CASSLSGRPPSTDTQYF	TGTGCCAGCAGCCTCTCCGGGAGGCCCCCTTCCACAGATACGCAGTATTTT
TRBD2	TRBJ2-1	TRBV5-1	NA	CASSLAISGGARNEQFF	TGCGCCAGCAGCTTGGCAATTTCCGGGGGGGCCAGGAATGAGCAGTTCTTC